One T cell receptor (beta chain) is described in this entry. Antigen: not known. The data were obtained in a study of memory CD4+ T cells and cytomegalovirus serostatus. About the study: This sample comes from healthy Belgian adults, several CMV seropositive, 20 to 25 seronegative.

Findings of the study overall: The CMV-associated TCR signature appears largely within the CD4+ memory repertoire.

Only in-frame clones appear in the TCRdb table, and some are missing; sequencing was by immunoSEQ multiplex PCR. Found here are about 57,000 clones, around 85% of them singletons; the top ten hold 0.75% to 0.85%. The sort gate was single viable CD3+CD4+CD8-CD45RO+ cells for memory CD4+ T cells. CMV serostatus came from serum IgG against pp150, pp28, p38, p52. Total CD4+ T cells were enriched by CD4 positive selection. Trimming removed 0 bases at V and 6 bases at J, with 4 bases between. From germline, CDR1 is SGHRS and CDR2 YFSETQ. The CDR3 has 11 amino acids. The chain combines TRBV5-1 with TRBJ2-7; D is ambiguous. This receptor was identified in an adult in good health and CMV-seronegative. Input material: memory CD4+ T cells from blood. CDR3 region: CASSLDVEQYF. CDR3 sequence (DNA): TGCGCCAGCAGCTTGGACGTCGAGCAGTACTTC.